The next 2 T cell receptor beta chains were all read from a single sample in a study of blood T cells in healthy people across ages. For the second PCR, which ran for roughly 6 to 12 cycles, a sample-barcoded 5' primer and a J-beta primer mix were used. TCRdb re-derived calls from the 5' RACE reads in MiXCR, one entry per CDR3 protein. The table lists 2 million or so distinct CDR3 sequences, less than 50% of them singletons. Sequenced: blood. Source of these receptors: a woman between 40 and 50 years old in good health.

This clonotype appeared once. The chain is built from TRBV6-2 or TRBV6-3 and TRBJ2-5, with D uncertain. The DNA end favors TRBJ2-7, so the J call may be wrong. The CDR3 has 13 residues. From germline, CDR1 is MNHEY and CDR2 SVGEGT. The CDR3 bases are TGTGCCAGCAGTTACCGAATGGGGAACGAGCAGTACTTC. Translated, it gives CASSYRMGNEQYF.

The chain combines TRBV3-1 with TRBJ2-7; 8 bases map to TRBD1. The CDR3 covers 16 residues. V was clipped by 2 bases and J by 3 bases; unmatched bases: 9. Germline V gene sequence: CDR1 LGHDT, CDR2 YNNKEL (reference sequence). The CDR3 DNA reads TGTGCCAGCAGCCAATCTCCCGGACAGGGCAACTACGAGCAGTACTTC. It translates to CASSQSPGQGNYEQYF.